These T cell receptor beta chains were read from a single sample in a study of T cell responses to AZD1222 COVID-19 vaccine. The data were produced by immunoSEQ multiplex PCR, yet TCRdb's version contains in-frame clones alone and is incomplete. The repertoire holds 110,000 to 150,000 clones, with roughly 85% as singletons. Sequences were derived from peripheral blood, sampled on day 0 of AZD1222 vaccination. The receptors were sampled from an adult in good health. Both conserved end residues are part of each CDR3. Fields, in order: V gene, D gene, J gene, clone size, CDR3 protein, CDR3 DNA. D genes are given only for firm matches. Clone size appears in some rows only: once, few, many, or a class for an expanded clone.

TRBV6-5,.,TRBJ2-2,many,CASRTHGPGELFF,TGTGCCAGCAGGACCCATGGCCCCGGGGAGCTGTTTTTT
TRBV19,.,TRBJ1-2,.,CASTPDPPGQRILYGYTF,TGTGCCAGTACCCCCGATCCCCCCGGGCAGAGAATCCTCTATGGCTACACCTTC
TRBV24-1,.,TRBJ1-4,.,CATSDYRGDGNEKLFF,TGTGCCACCAGTGATTACCGTGGGGACGGCAATGAAAAACTGTTTTTT
TRBV19,TRBD1,TRBJ1-1,.,CASRQDRDTEAFF,TGTGCCAGTAGGCAGGACAGGGACACTGAAGCTTTCTTT
TRBV9,.,TRBJ1-2,.,CASSAEGYGYTF,TGTGCCAGCAGCGCCGAGGGGTATGGCTACACCTTC
TRBV30,.,TRBJ1-4,.,CAWSGGLNEKLFF,TGTGCCTGGAGTGGAGGTTTAAATGAAAAACTGTTTTTT
TRBV5-6,TRBD1,TRBJ1-6,.,CASRRKQDRANSPLHF,TGTGCCAGCAGGCGTAAACAGGACAGGGCGAATTCACCCCTCCACTTT
TRBV6-5,TRBD2,TRBJ2-3,once,CASRNGGYPDTQYF,TGTGCCAGCAGAAACGGGGGGTACCCAGATACGCAGTATTTT
TRBV27,TRBD2,TRBJ2-5,.,CASSKRGTGETQYF,TGTGCCAGCAGTAAGCGGGGGACCGGTGAGACCCAGTACTTC
TRBV7-2,.,TRBJ2-5,.,CASSLQGQETQYF,TGTGCCAGCAGCTTACAGGGCCAAGAGACCCAGTACTTC
TRBV30,TRBD1,TRBJ1-2,once,CAWSFTGTGAYGYTF,TGTGCCTGGAGTTTTACCGGGACAGGGGCCTATGGCTACACCTTC
TRBV6-5,.,TRBJ2-1,.,CASSYSPAGYNEQFF,TGTGCCAGCAGTTACTCGCCAGCGGGCTACAATGAGCAGTTCTTC
TRBV6-6,TRBD1,TRBJ1-4,.,CASRPTGGDEKLFF,TGTGCCAGCAGACCCACAGGGGGAGATGAAAAACTGTTTTTT
TRBV12-5,.,TRBJ1-1,.,CASGLWAGFMNTEAFF,TGTGCTAGTGGTTTGTGGGCAGGCTTCATGAACACTGAAGCTTTCTTT
TRBV4-1,.,TRBJ1-5,.,CASSQDKDSSYQPQHF,TGCGCCAGCAGCCAAGACAAGGACAGCTCATATCAGCCCCAGCATTTT